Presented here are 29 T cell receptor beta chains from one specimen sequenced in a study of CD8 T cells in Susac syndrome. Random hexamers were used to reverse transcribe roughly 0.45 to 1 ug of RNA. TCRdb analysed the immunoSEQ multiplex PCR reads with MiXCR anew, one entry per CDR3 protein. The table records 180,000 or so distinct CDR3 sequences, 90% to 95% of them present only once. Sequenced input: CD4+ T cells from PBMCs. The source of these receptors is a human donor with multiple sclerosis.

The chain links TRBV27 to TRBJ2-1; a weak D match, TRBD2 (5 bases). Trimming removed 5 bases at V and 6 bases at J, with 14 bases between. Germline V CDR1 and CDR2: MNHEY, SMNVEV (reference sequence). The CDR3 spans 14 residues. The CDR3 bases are TGTGCCAGCAGTCAGAATCTTGGACTCAATGAGCAGTTCTTC. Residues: CASSQNLGLNEQFF.

Here the CDR3 reads CATSTPSEETQYF. The CDR3 nucleotides are TGTGCCACCAGTACCCCTAGCGAAGAGACCCAGTACTTC. V and J are TRBV24-1 and TRBJ2-5, with a weak D call TRBD2 (6 bases). The V gene lost 6 bases and the J gene lost 3 bases, with 10 bases spanning the gap. The CDR3 extends over 13 amino acids. In germline, CDR1 is KGHDR, CDR2 SFDVKD.

CDR3 sequence (DNA): TGTGCCAGCAGTTTCAGGGACGAGCAGTACTTC. Translation gives CASSFRDEQYF. The gene calls are TRBV6-6 and TRBJ2-7, with D perhaps TRBD1 (5 bases). Trimming took 4 bases from V and 5 from J, leaving 6 bases between them. The CDR3 spans 11 residues. The V gene's germline CDR1 is MNHNY and CDR2 SVGAGI (reference sequence).

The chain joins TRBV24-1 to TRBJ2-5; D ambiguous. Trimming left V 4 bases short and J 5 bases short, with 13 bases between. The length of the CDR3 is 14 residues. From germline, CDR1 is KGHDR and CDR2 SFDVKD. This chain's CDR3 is CATSEAAFGETQYF. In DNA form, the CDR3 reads TGTGCCACCAGTGAGGCGGCCTTTGGGGAGACCCAGTACTTC.

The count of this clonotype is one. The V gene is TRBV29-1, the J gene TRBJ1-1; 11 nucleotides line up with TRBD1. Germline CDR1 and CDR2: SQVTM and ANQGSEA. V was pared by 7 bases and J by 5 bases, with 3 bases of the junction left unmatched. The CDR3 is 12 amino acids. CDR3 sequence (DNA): TGCAGCGGGGGACAGGGGGAGACTGAAGCTTTCTTT. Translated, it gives CSGGQGETEAFF.

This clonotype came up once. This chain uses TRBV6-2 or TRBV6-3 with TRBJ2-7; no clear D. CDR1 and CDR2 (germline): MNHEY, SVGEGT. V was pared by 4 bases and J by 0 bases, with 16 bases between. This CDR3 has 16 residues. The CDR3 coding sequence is TGTGCCAGCAGTTCCCCGGCCCGCTACTACTCCTACGAGCAGTACTTC. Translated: CASSSPARYYSYEQYF.

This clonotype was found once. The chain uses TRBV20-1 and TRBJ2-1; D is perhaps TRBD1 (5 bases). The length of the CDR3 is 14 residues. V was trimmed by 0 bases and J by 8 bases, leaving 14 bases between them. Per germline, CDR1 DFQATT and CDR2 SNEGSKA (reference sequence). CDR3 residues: CSARDRLGRDEQFF. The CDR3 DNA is TGCAGTGCTAGAGATCGGCTCGGCAGGGATGAGCAGTTCTTC.

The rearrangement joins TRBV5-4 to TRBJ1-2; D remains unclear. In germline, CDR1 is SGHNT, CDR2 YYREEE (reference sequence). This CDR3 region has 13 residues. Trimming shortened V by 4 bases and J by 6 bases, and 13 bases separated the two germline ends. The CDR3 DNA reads TGTGCCAGCAGCCCGATTGCGAGGGATGGCTACACCTTC. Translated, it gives CASSPIARDGYTF.

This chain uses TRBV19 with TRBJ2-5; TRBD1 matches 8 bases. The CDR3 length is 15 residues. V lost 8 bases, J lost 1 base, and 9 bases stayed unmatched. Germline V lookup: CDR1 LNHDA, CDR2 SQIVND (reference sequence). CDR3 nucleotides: TGTGCCAGTTCGCCCCATGACAGGGGCCAAGAGACCCAGTACTTC. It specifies CASSPHDRGQETQYF.

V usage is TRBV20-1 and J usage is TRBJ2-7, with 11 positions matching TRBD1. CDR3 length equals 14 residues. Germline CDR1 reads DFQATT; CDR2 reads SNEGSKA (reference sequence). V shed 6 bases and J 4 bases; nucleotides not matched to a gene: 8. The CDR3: CSAATGTGGYEQYF. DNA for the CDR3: TGCAGTGCAGCCACTGGGACAGGGGGTTACGAGCAGTACTTC.

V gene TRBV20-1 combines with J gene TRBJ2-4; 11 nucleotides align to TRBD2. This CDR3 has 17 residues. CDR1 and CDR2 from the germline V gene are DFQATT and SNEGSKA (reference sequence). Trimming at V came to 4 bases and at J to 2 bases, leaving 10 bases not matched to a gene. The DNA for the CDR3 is TGCAGTGCTATCCAGCCGGGACTAGCGGATACCAAAAACATTCAGTACTTC. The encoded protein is CSAIQPGLADTKNIQYF.

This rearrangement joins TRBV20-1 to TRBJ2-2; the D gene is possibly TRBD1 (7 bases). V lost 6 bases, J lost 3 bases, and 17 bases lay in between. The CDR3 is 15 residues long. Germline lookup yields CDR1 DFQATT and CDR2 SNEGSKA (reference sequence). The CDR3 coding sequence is TGCAGTGCCCCCGTGGCCAGGGGGGACACCGGGGAGCTGTTTTTT. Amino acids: CSAPVARGDTGELFF.

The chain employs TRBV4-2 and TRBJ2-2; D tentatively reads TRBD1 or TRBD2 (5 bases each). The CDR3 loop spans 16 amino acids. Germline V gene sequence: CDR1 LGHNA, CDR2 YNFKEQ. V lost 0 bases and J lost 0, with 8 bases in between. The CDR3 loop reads CASSQDGGSNTGELFF. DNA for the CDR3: TGTGCCAGCAGCCAAGATGGGGGATCGAACACCGGGGAGCTGTTTTTT.

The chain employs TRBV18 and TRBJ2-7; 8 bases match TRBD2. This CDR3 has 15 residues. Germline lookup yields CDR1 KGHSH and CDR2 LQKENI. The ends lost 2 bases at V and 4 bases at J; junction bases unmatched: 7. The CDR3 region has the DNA TGTGCCAGCTCACCAGCTCTAGCGGGCTCATACGAGCAGTACTTC. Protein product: CASSPALAGSYEQYF.

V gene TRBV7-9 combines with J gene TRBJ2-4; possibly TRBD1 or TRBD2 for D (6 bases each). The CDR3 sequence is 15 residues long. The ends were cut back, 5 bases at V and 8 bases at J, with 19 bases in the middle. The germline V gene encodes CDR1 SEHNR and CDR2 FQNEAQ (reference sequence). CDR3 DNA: TGTGCCAGCAGCCCATGGGGGGCCGGGGTAGACATTCAGTACTTC. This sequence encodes CASSPWGAGVDIQYF.

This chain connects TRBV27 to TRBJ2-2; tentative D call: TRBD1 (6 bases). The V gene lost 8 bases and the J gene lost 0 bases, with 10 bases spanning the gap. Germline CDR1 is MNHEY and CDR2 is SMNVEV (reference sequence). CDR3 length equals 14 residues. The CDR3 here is CASFGQTNTGELFF. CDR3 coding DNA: TGTGCCAGCTTCGGACAGACGAACACCGGGGAGCTGTTTTTT.

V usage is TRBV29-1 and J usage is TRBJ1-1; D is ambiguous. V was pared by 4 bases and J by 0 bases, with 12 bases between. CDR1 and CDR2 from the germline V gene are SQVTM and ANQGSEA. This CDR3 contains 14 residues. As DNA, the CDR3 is TGCAGCGTTGCCGTGACCTCCATGAACACTGAAGCTTTCTTT. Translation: CSVAVTSMNTEAFF.

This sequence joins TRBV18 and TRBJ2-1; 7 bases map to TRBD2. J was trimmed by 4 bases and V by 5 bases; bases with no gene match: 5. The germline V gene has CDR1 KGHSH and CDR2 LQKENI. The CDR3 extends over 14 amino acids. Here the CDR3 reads CASSKGLPYNEQFF. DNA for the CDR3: TGTGCCAGCTCAAAGGGACTACCATACAATGAGCAGTTCTTC. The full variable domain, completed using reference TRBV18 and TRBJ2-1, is NAGVMQNPRHLVRRRGQEARLRCSPMKGHSHVYWYRQLPEEGLKFMVYLQKENIIDESGMPKERFSAEFPKEGPSILRIQQVVRGDSAAYFCASSKGLPYNEQFFGPGTRLTVL.

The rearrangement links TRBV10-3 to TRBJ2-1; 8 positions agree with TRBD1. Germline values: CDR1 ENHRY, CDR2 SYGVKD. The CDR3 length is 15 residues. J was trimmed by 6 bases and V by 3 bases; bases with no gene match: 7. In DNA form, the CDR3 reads TGTGCCATCAGTGAAGGAAGGGACAGGCCCAATGAGCAGTTCTTC. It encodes CAISEGRDRPNEQFF.

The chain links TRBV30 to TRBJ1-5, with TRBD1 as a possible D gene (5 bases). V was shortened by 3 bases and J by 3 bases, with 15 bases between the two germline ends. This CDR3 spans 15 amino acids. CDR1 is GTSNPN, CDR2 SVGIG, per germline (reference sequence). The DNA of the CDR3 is TGTGCCTGGAGCGAGGCGCCCAGGGACAATCAGCCCCAGCATTTT. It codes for CAWSEAPRDNQPQHF.

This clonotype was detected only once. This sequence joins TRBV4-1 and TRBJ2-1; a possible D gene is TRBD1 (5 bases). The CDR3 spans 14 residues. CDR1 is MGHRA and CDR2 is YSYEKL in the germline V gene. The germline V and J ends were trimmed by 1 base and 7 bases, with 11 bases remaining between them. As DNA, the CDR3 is TGCGCCAGCAGCCAAGGGGGAAGGGGTAATGAGCAGTTCTTC. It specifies CASSQGGRGNEQFF.

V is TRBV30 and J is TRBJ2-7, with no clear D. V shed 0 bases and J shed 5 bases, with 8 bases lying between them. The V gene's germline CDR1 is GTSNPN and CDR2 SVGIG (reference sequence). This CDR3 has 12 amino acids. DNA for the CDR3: TGTGCCTGGAGTGTACTATCACACGAGCAGTACTTC. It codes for CAWSVLSHEQYF.

The CDR3 sequence: CSARGTGRSYGYTF. The CDR3 region has the DNA TGCAGTGCTAGGGGGACAGGGCGTAGCTATGGCTACACCTTC. V is TRBV20-1 and J is TRBJ1-2; TRBD1 aligns across 9 bases. Losses at the gene ends were 3 bases for V and 4 bases for J; bases not matched to a gene: 6. Germline-derived CDR1 and CDR2 are DFQATT and SNEGSKA (reference sequence). The length of the CDR3 is 14 residues.

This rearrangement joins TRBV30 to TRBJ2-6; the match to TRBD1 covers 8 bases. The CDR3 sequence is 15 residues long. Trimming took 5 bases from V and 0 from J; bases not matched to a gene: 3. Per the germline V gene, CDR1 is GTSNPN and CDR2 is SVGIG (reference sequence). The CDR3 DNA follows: TGTGCCTGGGGGACAGGAACCTCTGGGGCCAACGTCCTGACTTTC. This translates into CAWGTGTSGANVLTF.

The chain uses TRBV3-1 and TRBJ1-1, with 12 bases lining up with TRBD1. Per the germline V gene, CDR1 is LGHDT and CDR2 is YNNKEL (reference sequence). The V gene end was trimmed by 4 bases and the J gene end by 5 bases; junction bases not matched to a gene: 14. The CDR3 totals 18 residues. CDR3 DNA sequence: TGTGCCAGCAGCCCCCCGGGGACAGGGGGCCCTGATGGGACTGAAGCTTTCTTT. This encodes CASSPPGTGGPDGTEAFF.

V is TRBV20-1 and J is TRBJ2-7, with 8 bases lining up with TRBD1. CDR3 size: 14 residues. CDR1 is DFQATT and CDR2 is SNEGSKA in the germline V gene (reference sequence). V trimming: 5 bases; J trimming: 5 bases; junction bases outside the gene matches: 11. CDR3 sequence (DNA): TGCAGTGCTCTGGACAGGGCCACCTTCCACGAGCAGTACTTC. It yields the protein CSALDRATFHEQYF.

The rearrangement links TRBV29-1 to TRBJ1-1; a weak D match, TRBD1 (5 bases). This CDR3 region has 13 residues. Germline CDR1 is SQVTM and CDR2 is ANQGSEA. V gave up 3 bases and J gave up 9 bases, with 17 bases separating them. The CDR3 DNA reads TGCAGCGTTGAGGTACAACAGGTCATCCAAGCTTTCTTT. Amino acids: CSVEVQQVIQAFF.

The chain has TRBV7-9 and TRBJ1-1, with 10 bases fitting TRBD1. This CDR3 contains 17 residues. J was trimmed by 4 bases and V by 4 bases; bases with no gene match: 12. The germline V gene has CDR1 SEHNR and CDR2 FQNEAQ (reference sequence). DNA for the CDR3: TGTGCCAGCAGCTCTAGACAGGGGGCCGAGGGAATCACTGAAGCTTTCTTT. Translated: CASSSRQGAEGITEAFF.

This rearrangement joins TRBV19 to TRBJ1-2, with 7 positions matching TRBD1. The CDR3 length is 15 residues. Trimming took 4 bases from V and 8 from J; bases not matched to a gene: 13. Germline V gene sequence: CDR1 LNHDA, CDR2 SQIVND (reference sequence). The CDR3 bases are TGTGCCAGTAGTACCGCTCGACAGGGTGTGAGCGGCTACACCTTC. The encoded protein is CASSTARQGVSGYTF.